The clone carrying this T cell receptor (beta chain) showed up just a few times. Its antigen is still unknown. The study ran its PCR with 60 Vbeta and 13 Jbeta primers. TCRdb's copy holds only in-frame clones and misses some; the assay was immunoSEQ multiplex PCR. The sample lists tens of thousands of clones, 75% to 80% seen once, with roughly 1.5% in the top ten. The data originate from a study of cytomegalovirus exposure and HLA in healthy donors. Study-level points and caveats: TCR beta chains associated with HLA were, in a later analysis, more clonally expanded than equally common others. TCR beta V- and J-gene trimming was later associated with a missense DCLRE1C variant.

The CDR3 runs 11 residues. Germline lookup yields CDR1 SNHLY and CDR2 FYNNEI. V was pared by 9 bases and J by 3 bases, with 5 bases between. This clonotype was sampled from a female donor in good health and CMV-seronegative. The rearrangement joins TRBV2 to TRBJ2-2, with D unresolved. Sequencing was done on a sample of PBMCs. CDR3: CARSDTGELFF. The CDR3 nucleotides read TGTGCCAGGTCGGACACCGGGGAGCTGTTTTTT.